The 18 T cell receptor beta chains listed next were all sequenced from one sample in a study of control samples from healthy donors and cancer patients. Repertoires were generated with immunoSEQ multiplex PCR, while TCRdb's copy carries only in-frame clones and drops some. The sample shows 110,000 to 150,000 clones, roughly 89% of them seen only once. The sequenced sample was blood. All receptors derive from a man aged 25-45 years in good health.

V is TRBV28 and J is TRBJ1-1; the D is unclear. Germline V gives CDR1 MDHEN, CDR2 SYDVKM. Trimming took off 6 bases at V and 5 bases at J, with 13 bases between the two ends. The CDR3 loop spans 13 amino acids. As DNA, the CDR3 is TGTGCCAGCAGCTCCAATGGGGTTACTGAAGCTTTCTTT. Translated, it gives CASSSNGVTEAFF.

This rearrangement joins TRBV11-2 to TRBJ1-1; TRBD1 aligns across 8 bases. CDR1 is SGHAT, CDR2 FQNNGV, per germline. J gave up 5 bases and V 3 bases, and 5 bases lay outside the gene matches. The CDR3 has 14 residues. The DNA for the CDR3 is TGTGCCAGCAGCTTGCAGGGGGCGTTTACTGAAGCTTTCTTT. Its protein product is CASSLQGAFTEAFF. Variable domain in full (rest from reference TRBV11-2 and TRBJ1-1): EAGVAQSPRYKIIEKRQSVAFWCNPISGHATLYWYQQILGQGPKLLIQFQNNGVVDDSQLPKDRFSAERLKGVDSTLKIQPAKLEDSAVYLCASSLQGAFTEAFFGQGTRLTVV.

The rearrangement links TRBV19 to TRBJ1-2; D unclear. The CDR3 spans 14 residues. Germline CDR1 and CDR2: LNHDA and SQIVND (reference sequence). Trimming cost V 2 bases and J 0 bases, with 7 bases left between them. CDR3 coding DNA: TGTGCCAGTAGTATAAGTATAGCTAACTATGGCTACACCTTC. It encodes CASSISIANYGYTF. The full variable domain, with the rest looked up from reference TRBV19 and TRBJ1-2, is DGGITQSPKYLFRKEGQNVTLSCEQNLNHDAMYWYRQDPGQGLRLIYYSQIVNDFQKGDIAEGYSVSREKKESFPLTVTSAQKNPTAFYLCASSISIANYGYTFGSGTRLTVV.

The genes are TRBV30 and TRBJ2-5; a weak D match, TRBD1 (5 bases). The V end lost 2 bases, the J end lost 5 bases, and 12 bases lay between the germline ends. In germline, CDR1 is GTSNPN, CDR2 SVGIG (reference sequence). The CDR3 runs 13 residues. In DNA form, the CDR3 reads TGTGCCTGGAGTCGTCAGGGTTCGGAGACCCAGTACTTC. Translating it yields CAWSRQGSETQYF. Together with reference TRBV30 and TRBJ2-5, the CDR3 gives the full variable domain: SQTIHQWPATLVQPVGSPLSLECTVEGTSNPNLYWYRQAAGRGLQLLFYSVGIGQISSEVPQNLSASRPQDRQFILSSKKLLLSDSGFYLCAWSRQGSETQYFGPGTRLLVL.

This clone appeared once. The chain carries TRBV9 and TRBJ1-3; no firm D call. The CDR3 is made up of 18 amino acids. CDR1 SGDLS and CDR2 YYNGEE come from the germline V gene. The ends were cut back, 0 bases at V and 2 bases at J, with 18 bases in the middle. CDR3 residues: CASSVDFDYRLAGNTIYF. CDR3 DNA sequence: TGTGCCAGCAGCGTAGATTTCGACTACCGCCTAGCTGGAAACACCATATATTTT.

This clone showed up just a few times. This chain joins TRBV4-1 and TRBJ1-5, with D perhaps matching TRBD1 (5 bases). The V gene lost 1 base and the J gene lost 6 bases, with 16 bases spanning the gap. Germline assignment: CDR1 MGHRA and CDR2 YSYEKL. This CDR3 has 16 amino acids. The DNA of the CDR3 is TGCGCCAGCAGCCAAGCGGGGCAGGGAGGCGCTCAGCCCCAGCATTTT. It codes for CASSQAGQGGAQPQHF.

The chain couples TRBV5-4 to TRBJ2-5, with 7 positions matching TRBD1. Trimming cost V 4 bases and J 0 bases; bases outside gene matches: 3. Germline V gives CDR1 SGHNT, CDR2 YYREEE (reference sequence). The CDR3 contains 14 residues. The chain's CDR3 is CASSPGQHQETQYF. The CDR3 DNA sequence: TGTGCCAGCAGCCCGGGACAGCACCAAGAGACCCAGTACTTC.

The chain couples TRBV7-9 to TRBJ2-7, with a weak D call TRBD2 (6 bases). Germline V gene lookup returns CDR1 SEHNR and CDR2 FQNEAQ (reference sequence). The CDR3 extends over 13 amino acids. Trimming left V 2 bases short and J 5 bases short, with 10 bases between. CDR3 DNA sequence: TGTGCCAGCAGCTTATGGGGGGTTCACGAGCAGTACTTC. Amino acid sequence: CASSLWGVHEQYF.

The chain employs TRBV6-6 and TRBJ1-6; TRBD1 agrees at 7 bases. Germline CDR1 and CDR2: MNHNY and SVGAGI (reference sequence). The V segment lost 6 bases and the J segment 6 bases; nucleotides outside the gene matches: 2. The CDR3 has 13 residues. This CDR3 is CASSGQANSPLHF. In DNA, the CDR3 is TGTGCCAGCAGCGGACAGGCTAATTCACCCCTCCACTTT.

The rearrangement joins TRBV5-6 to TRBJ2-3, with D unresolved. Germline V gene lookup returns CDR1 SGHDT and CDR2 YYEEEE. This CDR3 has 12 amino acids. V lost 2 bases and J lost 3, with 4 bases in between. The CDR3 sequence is CASSFRTDTQYF. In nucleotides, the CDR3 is TGTGCCAGCAGCTTTAGAACAGATACGCAGTATTTT.

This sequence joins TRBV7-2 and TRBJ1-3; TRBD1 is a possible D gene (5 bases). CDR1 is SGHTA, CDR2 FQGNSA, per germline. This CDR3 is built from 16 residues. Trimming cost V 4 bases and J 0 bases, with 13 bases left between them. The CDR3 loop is CASSSTPGNSGNTIYF. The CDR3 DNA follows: TGTGCCAGCAGCTCTACCCCAGGGAACTCTGGAAACACCATATATTTT.

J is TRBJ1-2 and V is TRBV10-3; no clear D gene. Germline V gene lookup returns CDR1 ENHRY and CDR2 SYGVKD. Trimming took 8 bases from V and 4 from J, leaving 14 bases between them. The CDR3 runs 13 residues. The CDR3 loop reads CAIVQDVLYGYTF. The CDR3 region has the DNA TGTGCCATCGTCCAGGACGTCCTCTATGGCTACACCTTC.

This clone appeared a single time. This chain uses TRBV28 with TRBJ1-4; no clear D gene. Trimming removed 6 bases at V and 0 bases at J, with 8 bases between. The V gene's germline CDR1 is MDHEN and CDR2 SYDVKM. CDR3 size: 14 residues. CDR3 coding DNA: TGTGCCAGCAGGGAGGGTGCAACTAATGAAAAACTGTTTTTT. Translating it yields CASREGATNEKLFF.

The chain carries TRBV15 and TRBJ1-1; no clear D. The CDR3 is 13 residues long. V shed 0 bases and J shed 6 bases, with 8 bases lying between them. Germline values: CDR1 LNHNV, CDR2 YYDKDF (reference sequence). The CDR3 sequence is CATSRDHQSEAFF. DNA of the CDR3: TGTGCCACCAGCAGAGATCATCAGTCTGAAGCTTTCTTT.

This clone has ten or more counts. The CDR3 region is CATNQGAVGGETQYF. As DNA, the CDR3 is TGTGCCACCAACCAGGGGGCCGTTGGCGGGGAGACCCAGTACTTC. The chain combines TRBV6-5 with TRBJ2-5; 8 nucleotides line up with TRBD1. CDR3 length: 15 residues. The germline gives CDR1 MNHEY, CDR2 SVGAGI. After removal of 10 bases from V and 5 bases from J, the junction contained 15 bases not matched to a gene.

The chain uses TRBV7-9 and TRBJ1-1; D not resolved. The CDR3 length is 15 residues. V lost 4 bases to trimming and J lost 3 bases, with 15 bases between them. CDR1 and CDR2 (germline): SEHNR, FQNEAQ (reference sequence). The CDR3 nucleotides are TGTGCCAGCAGCTACAAAGCCCCGGGTTACACTGAAGCTTTCTTT. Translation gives CASSYKAPGYTEAFF.

As DNA, the CDR3 is TGTGCCACCGAGAAAAAGGGACAGGGGAATCAGCCCCAGCATTTT. Translated, it gives CATEKKGQGNQPQHF. The rearrangement uses TRBV28 and TRBJ1-5; 10 bases match TRBD1. Germline V gives CDR1 MDHEN, CDR2 SYDVKM. This CDR3 is 15 amino acids long. V trimming: 10 bases; J trimming: 4 bases; junction bases outside the gene matches: 10. Looking up the rest from reference TRBV28 and TRBJ1-5 gives the full variable domain: DVKVTQSSRYLVKRTGEKVFLECVQDMDHENMFWYRQDPGLGLRLIYFSYDVKMKEKGDIPEGYSVSREKKERFSLILESASTNQTSMYLCATEKKGQGNQPQHFGDGTRLSIL.

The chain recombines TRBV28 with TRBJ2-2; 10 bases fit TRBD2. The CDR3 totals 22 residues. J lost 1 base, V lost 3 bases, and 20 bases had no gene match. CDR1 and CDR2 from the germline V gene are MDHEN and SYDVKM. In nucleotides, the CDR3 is TGTGCCAGCAGTTTCCGACCAGGGCTAAGACTAGCGGGTGAACAGAACACCGGGGAGCTGTTTTTT. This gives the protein CASSFRPGLRLAGEQNTGELFF.